These 9 T cell receptor beta chains came from one sample sequenced in a study of cytomegalovirus exposure and HLA in healthy donors. Use of 60 Vbeta and 13 Jbeta primers characterized the PCR. Method: immunoSEQ multiplex PCR; TCRdb's copy keeps in-frame clones and lacks some. The table lists 170,000 or so clones, 83% of them singletons. The source material was PBMCs. The receptors here all came from a man aged 45-65 years in good health and CMV-seronegative.

This clone was observed once. V gene TRBV7-9 combines with J gene TRBJ2-7; 9 bases line up with TRBD2. V was clipped by 5 bases and J by 7 bases; unmatched bases: 6. Germline values: CDR1 SEHNR, CDR2 FQNEAQ (reference sequence). The CDR3 extends over 13 amino acids. The CDR3 DNA follows: TGTGCCAGCAGCCGCGGGGGGGCGGAAGAGCAGTACTTC. Translated, it gives CASSRGGAEEQYF.

The chain couples TRBV28 to TRBJ1-6; 11 nucleotides align to TRBD1. Germline lookup yields CDR1 MDHEN and CDR2 SYDVKM. The CDR3 sequence is 19 residues long. The ends lost 2 bases at V and 9 bases at J; junction bases unmatched: 15. This CDR3 is CASSLPIGQGAKRGSPLHF. CDR3 bases: TGTGCCAGCAGTTTACCAATTGGACAGGGGGCAAAGAGGGGTTCACCCCTCCACTTT.

This chain joins TRBV30 and TRBJ1-6, with TRBD1 identical over 8 bases. The ends lost 4 bases at V and 8 bases at J; junction bases unmatched: 25. Germline assignment: CDR1 GTSNPN and CDR2 SVGIG (reference sequence). The CDR3 has 20 residues. Here the CDR3 reads CAWNLGQGVYPPAIDSPLHF. DNA of the CDR3: TGTGCCTGGAACCTTGGACAGGGAGTTTATCCCCCTGCCATTGATTCACCCCTCCACTTT.

This clone was seen more than once but under ten times. This chain uses TRBV7-3 with TRBJ2-7; TRBD1 matches 8 bases. Unmatched junction bases numbered 4, after V lost 3 bases and J lost 3 bases. This CDR3 is built from 14 residues. CDR1 and CDR2 from the germline V gene are SGHTA and FQGTGA. CDR3 region: CASSFHRGFYEQYF. The DNA for the CDR3 is TGTGCCAGCAGCTTCCACAGGGGGTTCTACGAGCAGTACTTC.

As concerns this clone: The same CDR3 is also encoded by other DNA sequences in this sample. The chain has TRBV27 and TRBJ2-7, with 11 bases aligning to TRBD2. The CDR3 sequence is 14 residues long. The junction had 4 bases not matched to a gene; V was cut back by 5 bases and J by 4 bases. From germline, CDR1 is MNHEY and CDR2 SMNVEV (reference sequence). The CDR3 is CASSPGTSGYEQYF. CDR3 coding DNA: TGTGCCAGCAGTCCGGGGACTAGCGGTTACGAGCAGTACTTC.

This chain's CDR3 is CASSIRNSGSGNEQFF. The DNA for the CDR3 is TGTGCCAGTAGTATTCGTAATAGCGGGAGTGGTAATGAGCAGTTCTTC. This rearrangement joins TRBV19 to TRBJ2-1, with TRBD2 matching over 9 bases. After removal of 3 bases from V and 7 bases from J, the junction contained 10 bases not matched to a gene. Germline lookup yields CDR1 LNHDA and CDR2 SQIVND (reference sequence). The CDR3 is made up of 16 amino acids.

This clone came up a few times. The chain joins TRBV4-2 to TRBJ2-3, with 11 positions matching TRBD2. Germline CDR1 reads LGHNA; CDR2 reads YNFKEQ. The CDR3 is 16 amino acids. V shed 6 bases, J shed 6 bases, and the junction held 11 bases outside the gene matches. CDR3 loop: CASRAELAGVGDTQYF. In nucleotides, the CDR3 is TGTGCCAGCAGGGCAGAACTAGCGGGAGTTGGTGATACGCAGTATTTT.

V gene TRBV19 combines with J gene TRBJ2-1, with TRBD2 matching 9 bases. This CDR3 comprises 16 residues. Germline trimming cut 7 bases from V and 5 bases from J; bases unmatched to any gene: 12. CDR1 and CDR2 (germline): LNHDA, SQIVND (reference sequence). CDR3 in DNA: TGTGCCAGTACCCCTGGCGGGACTAGCCGAAACAATGAGCAGTTCTTC. Residues: CASTPGGTSRNNEQFF.

The chain links TRBV11-2 to TRBJ1-6; D gene uncertain. The CDR3 length is 13 residues. V was pared by 3 bases and J by 9 bases, with 9 bases between. Germline CDR1 SGHAT, CDR2 FQNNGV. The CDR3 region has the DNA TGTGCCAGCAGCTTCGGGTACGGTTCACCCCTCCACTTT. Protein product: CASSFGYGSPLHF.